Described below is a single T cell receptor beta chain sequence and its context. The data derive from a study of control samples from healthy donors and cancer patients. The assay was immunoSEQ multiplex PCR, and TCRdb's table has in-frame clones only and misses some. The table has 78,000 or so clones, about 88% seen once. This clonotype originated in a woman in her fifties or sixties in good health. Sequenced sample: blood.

The CDR3 DNA sequence: TGCAGCGGTGGACATGATGAGCAGTTCTTC. This encodes CSGGHDEQFF. V is TRBV29-1 and J is TRBJ2-1, with D tentatively TRBD1 (5 bases). The CDR3 is 10 residues long. From germline, CDR1 is SQVTM and CDR2 ANQGSEA. With 7 bases removed from V and 8 bases from J, the gap between germline ends came to 9 bases.